A selection of T cell receptor beta chains follows, all from one sample in a study of T cell responses to AZD1222 COVID-19 vaccine. Assay: immunoSEQ multiplex PCR; the TCRdb copy retains only in-frame clones and omits some. The table shows 95,000 to 150,000 clones, with roughly nine tenths occurring only once. The material was peripheral blood, obtained on day 0 of AZD1222 vaccination. The receptor set was obtained from an adult in good health. Both conserved end residues are part of each CDR3. D genes are given only for firm matches. Not every row has a clone size; where given, it reads once, few, many or a size class.

>TRBD1|TRBJ1-3|TRBV5-1|.
TGCGCCAGCAGCCGACGACAGGGAGCTGGAAACACCATATATTTT
CASSRRQGAGNTIYF
>.|TRBJ1-5|TRBV25-1|.
TGTGCCAGCAGTGAATCCCCACTAGGGGGCAATCAGCCCCAGCATTTT
CASSESPLGGNQPQHF
>TRBD1|TRBJ2-3|TRBV6-4|once
TGTGCCAGCAGTGACTCGAGGGGACAGGGGGCAGATACGCAGTATTTT
CASSDSRGQGADTQYF
>TRBD1|TRBJ1-2|TRBV27|few
TGTGCCAGCAGACAGGGGGGTAACTATGGCTACACCTTC
CASRQGGNYGYTF
>.|TRBJ1-6|TRBV2|.
TGTGCCAGCGGGAATCAACCCCTCCACTTT
CASGNQPLHF
>.|TRBJ1-3|TRBV9|.
TGTGCCAGCAGCGCCCAAGTTGGAAACACCATATATTTT
CASSAQVGNTIYF
>.|TRBJ1-1|TRBV27|.
TGTGCCAGCGTCTGGGGGTCTGAAGCTTTCTTT
CASVWGSEAFF
>TRBD2|TRBJ2-3|TRBV19|.
TGTGCCAGTAGTACCGGGGGGGGTGAAGTCTATACGCAGTATTTT
CASSTGGGEVYTQYF
>.|TRBJ2-1|TRBV4-3|.
TGCGCCAGCGCGAAGATCCTCTACAATGAGCAGTTCTTC
CASAKILYNEQFF
>TRBD2|TRBJ2-3|TRBV5-1|few
TGCGCCAGCAGCCTTGGGACTAATCCGACCACAGATACGCAGTATTTT
CASSLGTNPTTDTQYF
>TRBD1|TRBJ1-2|TRBV4-1|.
TGCGCCAGCAGTGCATACCGGGACAGGGCTAATGGCTACACCTTC
CASSAYRDRANGYTF
>.|TRBJ1-1|TRBV5-1|.
TGCGCCAGCAGCCCGGGAGACCCCTTGGCTGCTTTCTTT
CASSPGDPLAAFF
>.|TRBJ1-1|TRBV6-5|.
TGTGCCAGCAGTTACGGGACCACGGGCACTGAAGCTTTCTTT
CASSYGTTGTEAFF
>.|TRBJ2-2|TRBV11-3|once
TGTGCCAGCAGCTTAAGTTCCGCCCCCGGGGAGCTGTTTTTT
CASSLSSAPGELFF
>.|TRBJ2-1|TRBV10-3|once
TGTGCCATCAGCATAATCCCGGGCGCCTACAATGAGCAGTTCTTC
CAISIIPGAYNEQFF
>.|TRBJ1-6|TRBV5-1|.
TGCGCCAGCAGCTTCAATAATTCACCCCTCCACTTT
CASSFNNSPLHF
>.|TRBJ1-5|TRBV28|.
TGTGCCAGCAGTTTAATCAATCAGCCCCAGCATTTT
CASSLINQPQHF
>TRBD1|TRBJ1-6|TRBV6-1|once
TGTGCCAGCAGTGAAGCTTGGGACAGGGGGAGTTCCCTCCACTTT
CASSEAWDRGSSLHF
>.|TRBJ1-1|TRBV14|.
TGTGCCAGCAGCCAAGTACGATTCCGTGAAGCTTTCTTT
CASSQVRFREAFF
>TRBD2|TRBJ2-5|TRBV2|.
TGTGCCAGCAGGGGACTAGCGGGCAAAGAGACCCAGTACTTC
CASRGLAGKETQYF
>TRBD1|TRBJ2-1|TRBV27|.
TGTGCCAGCATCTCTAAGGACAGGGGGGGCAATGAGCAGTTCTTC
CASISKDRGGNEQFF
>.|TRBJ1-3|TRBV4-3|.
TGCGCCAGCAGCCCATACCTAGGGGCCTCTGGAAACACCATATATTTT
CASSPYLGASGNTIYF
>.|TRBJ2-1|TRBV18|.
TGTGCCAGCTCACCTGTTTTGTACAATGAGCAGTTCTTC
CASSPVLYNEQFF
>TRBD2|TRBJ2-5|TRBV7-2|.
TGTGCCAGCAGCTTCGGGGGGAGCAGGGAGACCCAGTACTTC
CASSFGGSRETQYF
>.|TRBJ1-4|TRBV4-3|.
TGCGCCAGCAGCCAAGATCCAGGGACTGAAAAACTGTTTTTT
CASSQDPGTEKLFF
>.|TRBJ2-5|TRBV5-1|.
TGCGCCAGCAGCCCCTCGGGGGACCAAGAGACCCAGTACTTC
CASSPSGDQETQYF
>.|TRBJ2-3|TRBV6-5|.
TGTGCCAGCAGTTACGGGTCTCGCACTGATACGCAGTATTTT
CASSYGSRTDTQYF
>TRBD1|TRBJ1-2|TRBV9|.
TGTGCCAGCAGCCCACGGACAGGACCACAATTCTATGGCTACACCTTC
CASSPRTGPQFYGYTF
>.|TRBJ1-1|TRBV11-3|once
TGTGCCAGCAGCTTTCGGTGGGACACTGAAGCTTTCTTT
CASSFRWDTEAFF
>.|TRBJ1-6|TRBV19|.
TGTGCCAGTAGTGCCCAAGGATCACCCCTCCACTTT
CASSAQGSPLHF
>.|TRBJ2-2|TRBV6-5|.
TGTGCCAGCAGGAAGACAGCGGAAACCGGGGAGCTGTTTTTT
CASRKTAETGELFF
>TRBD2|TRBJ2-1|TRBV18|.
TGTGCCAGCTCACCACGTCTAGCGGGAGAGGGTGAGCAGTTCTTC
CASSPRLAGEGEQFF
>.|TRBJ1-5|TRBV11-3|.
TGTGCCAGAACCAACCCTGGGGGCAATCAGCCCCAGCATTTT
CARTNPGGNQPQHF
>TRBD2|TRBJ2-1|TRBV5-4|.
TGTGCCAGCAGCTTGGTTCGGCGCGGACTAGGTGGTGCCTACAATGAGCAGTTCTTC
CASSLVRRGLGGAYNEQFF
>.|TRBJ1-6|TRBV9|.
TGTGCCAGCAGCGTAGAAGCTGGGGGGGTAAATTCACCCCTCCACTTT
CASSVEAGGVNSPLHF
>.|TRBJ2-5|TRBV27|.
TGTGCCAGCAGTTTAAGAAGAGGCGGGGCCCAGTACTTC
CASSLRRGGAQYF
>TRBD2|TRBJ2-5|TRBV25-1|.
TGTGCCAGCAGTGAAGGTCTAGCGGGATCTCGACAAGAGACCCAGTACTTC
CASSEGLAGSRQETQYF
>TRBD2|TRBJ2-2|TRBV11-3|few
TGTGCCAGCAGCCCCGGGACTAGCGCCTCGTGGGGCACCGGGGAGCTGTTTTTT
CASSPGTSASWGTGELFF
>.|TRBJ1-1|TRBV21-1|.
TGTGCCAGCAGGTTAGTTCCTCCCACTGAAGCTTTCTTT
CASRLVPPTEAFF
>.|TRBJ1-2|TRBV6-5|.
TGTGCCAGCAGTTACTCGACCGGGGTTAGTGGCTACACCTTC
CASSYSTGVSGYTF
>.|TRBJ2-3|TRBV24-1|.
TGTGCCACCGGTGACCTAATGACAGATACGCAGTATTTT
CATGDLMTDTQYF
>.|TRBJ2-3|TRBV2|once
TGTGCCAGCAGTGAAAGCGAACCTAGCACAGATACGCAGTATTTT
CASSESEPSTDTQYF
>.|TRBJ1-6|TRBV6-6|.
TGTGCCAGCAGTTACAGCTCCTATAATTCACCCCTCCACTTT
CASSYSSYNSPLHF
>.|TRBJ1-2|TRBV30|.
TGTGCCTGGAGCCCCAACCACTTAGGCGGCTACACCTTC
CAWSPNHLGGYTF
>.|TRBJ1-2|TRBV4-1|few
TGCGCCAGCAGCCAAGGGCTTCGGGGAAGTGGAGGCTACACCTTC
CASSQGLRGSGGYTF
>.|TRBJ1-1|TRBV6-5|.
TGTGCCAGCAGTTACGAGACGGGTGAAGCTTTCTTT
CASSYETGEAFF
>.|TRBJ1-2|TRBV2|.
TGTGCCAGCAGTGGACGTTGGGTTCTTAATAACTATGGCTACACCTTC
CASSGRWVLNNYGYTF
>.|TRBJ1-1|TRBV6-5|.
TGTGCCAGCAGTTACCCAGGGACTGGTGAAGCTTTCTTT
CASSYPGTGEAFF
>.|TRBJ2-7|TRBV5-5|.
TGTGCCAGCAGCTTGTCAGGGTCATTGCCTCTCTCCTACGAGCAGTACTTC
CASSLSGSLPLSYEQYF
>.|TRBJ2-4|TRBV30|.
TGTGCCTGGAGTGGGGAGTTGAGGGACATTCAGTACTTC
CAWSGELRDIQYF
>.|TRBJ2-1|TRBV24-1|.
TGTGCCACCAGTGATACCGGGACTCTTTCCTACAATGAGCAGTTCTTC
CATSDTGTLSYNEQFF
>.|TRBJ1-4|TRBV30|.
TGTGCCACGGGGGGGTCGGCGGCCTTTAATGAAAAACTGTTTTTT
CATGGSAAFNEKLFF
>TRBD1|TRBJ1-1|TRBV14|.
TGTGCCAGCAGCAAAGGGACAGGGGTAGCTTTCTTT
CASSKGTGVAFF
>.|TRBJ2-3|TRBV6-5|.
TGTGCCAGCAGTTACATAGGGGCCTACACAGATACGCAGTATTTT
CASSYIGAYTDTQYF
>.|TRBJ2-2|TRBV5-1|.
TGCGCCAGCAGCCCAGGAGGAGGAATGTCAACCGGGGAGCTGTTTTTT
CASSPGGGMSTGELFF
>TRBD1|TRBJ1-2|TRBV19|.
TGTGCCAGTAGAGATGCGGACAGGGGAACGGGCTACACCTTC
CASRDADRGTGYTF
>TRBD2|TRBJ2-3|TRBV19|.
TGTGCCAGTAGTCTGGATGGGACTAGTGTCCTAGCAGATACGCAGTATTTT
CASSLDGTSVLADTQYF